The 29 T cell receptor beta chains reported below all come from one sample, sequenced in a study of blood T cell repertoires in COVID-19 (TCRdb year 2020). The receptor library was made with the immunoSEQ multiplex PCR assay. The source is immuneACCESS, and TCRdb retained only in-frame sequences with V and J called. Part of the clones is not carried over; for the studies checked, unresolved V genes explain less than half of this, and the remainder is unexplained. Here the sample has a few hundred thousand clones; roughly 84% occur a single time. The ten largest clones add up to 0.87% of the sample. Sequences were obtained from peripheral blood. The origin of the receptors is a human donor with COVID-19, enrolled during active disease. The donor label of this sample is uncertain.

The V and J genes are TRBV19 and TRBJ2-1; 13 bases line up with TRBD2. Losses at the gene ends were 5 bases for V and 7 bases for J; bases not matched to a gene: 8. Germline V gives CDR1 LNHDA, CDR2 SQIVND (reference sequence). CDR3 length equals 16 residues. CDR3 DNA sequence: TGTGCCAGTAGTTTCTGGGGACTAGCGGGAACAAATGAGCAGTTCTTC. Residues: CASSFWGLAGTNEQFF.

Concerning this clone: Other DNA sequences in this specimen translate into the identical CDR3. The chain joins TRBV6-1 to TRBJ2-7, with D uncertain. With 2 bases removed from V and 2 bases from J, the gap between germline ends came to 7 bases. The CDR3 extends over 13 amino acids. CDR1 is MNHNS, CDR2 SASEGT, per germline. This CDR3 is CASSEPGTYEQYF. For the CDR3, the DNA is TGTGCCAGCAGTGAACCAGGCACCTACGAGCAGTACTTC.

This chain uses TRBV28 with TRBJ1-5; D might be TRBD1 (6 bases). The CDR3 covers 16 residues. V lost 2 bases, J lost 3 bases, and 14 bases lay in between. Germline lookup yields CDR1 MDHEN and CDR2 SYDVKM. The CDR3, as DNA: TGTGCCAGCAGTTTAGAGGGTGAGGGGGACAATCAGCCCCAGCATTTT. It translates to CASSLEGEGDNQPQHF.

Here the CDR3 reads CASSERGKNTIYF. CDR3 nucleotides: TGTGCCAGCAGTGAGCGCGGGAAAAACACCATATATTTT. V gene TRBV6-1 combines with J gene TRBJ1-3; D gene unclear. V dropped 3 bases and J dropped 6 bases, with 9 bases sitting between them. Per the germline V gene, CDR1 is MNHNS and CDR2 is SASEGT. The CDR3 runs to 13 residues.

This clone was detected a few times. This rearrangement joins TRBV3-1 (or the pseudogene TRBV3-2) to TRBJ2-7, with TRBD1 as a possible D gene (5 bases). The CDR3 totals 14 residues. V was pared by 2 bases and J by 3 bases, with 11 bases between. CDR1 and CDR2 from the germline V gene are LGHDT and YNNKEL (reference sequence). CDR3 in DNA: TGTGCCAGCAGCCAAAGCAGGGTTCACTACGAGCAGTACTTC. Protein product: CASSQSRVHYEQYF.

This chain links TRBV10-2 with TRBJ2-3; TRBD1 matches 9 bases. The germline V gene has CDR1 WSHSY and CDR2 SAAADI. V gave up 5 bases and J gave up 2 bases; unmatched junction bases: 8. CDR3 length: 16 amino acids. CDR3 amino acids: CASSIQGAINTDTQYF. CDR3 coding DNA: TGCGCCAGCAGTATACAGGGGGCAATTAACACAGATACGCAGTATTTT.

V usage is TRBV11-1 and J usage is TRBJ2-1; TRBD2 might be the D (5 bases). Germline V gene lookup returns CDR1 SGHAT and CDR2 FQDESV (reference sequence). V was shortened by 7 bases and J by 3 bases, with 7 bases between the two germline ends. The CDR3 length is 12 residues. The CDR3 here is CASTRDYNEQFF. DNA of the CDR3: TGTGCCAGCACCCGGGACTACAATGAGCAGTTCTTC.

This clone was seen only a few times. The rearrangement joins TRBV6-5 to TRBJ1-5; 8 positions agree with TRBD1. V lost 7 bases and J lost 4; bases outside the gene matches: 6. Germline assignment: CDR1 MNHEY and CDR2 SVGAGI. This CDR3 comprises 14 residues. CDR3 amino acids: CASKRQGPNQPQHF. In DNA, the CDR3 is TGTGCCAGCAAGAGACAGGGGCCGAATCAGCCCCAGCATTTT.

This clone showed up just once. This chain connects TRBV28 to TRBJ1-4, with D tentatively TRBD1 (5 bases). CDR3 length: 14 residues. V lost 3 bases and J lost 8, with 13 bases in between. CDR1 is MDHEN, CDR2 SYDVKM, per germline. Here the CDR3 DNA reads TGTGCCAGCAGTTTGGCAGGGCGCGAAGAAAAACTGTTTTTT. Amino acids: CASSLAGREEKLFF.

The rearrangement links TRBV7-2 to TRBJ1-4; 9 bases are a match to TRBD1. V was clipped by 5 bases and J by 3 bases; unmatched bases: 4. The germline CDR1 and CDR2 sequences are SGHTA and FQGNSA. The CDR3 has 15 residues. The CDR3 DNA is TGTGCCAGCAGCCCCTGGACAGGGGCTAATGAAAAACTGTTTTTT. This codes for CASSPWTGANEKLFF.

The V and J genes are TRBV27 and TRBJ1-5; 7 bases map to TRBD1. V lost 5 bases to trimming and J lost 5 bases; unmatched junction nucleotides: 9. Germline V gene data show CDR1 as MNHEY and CDR2 as SMNVEV (reference sequence). CDR3 length: 15 residues. The CDR3 loop reads CASSQLTGDYQPQHF. CDR3 nucleotide sequence: TGTGCCAGCAGTCAGTTAACAGGGGATTATCAGCCCCAGCATTTT.

This clone is a singleton in its sample. In DNA form, the CDR3 reads TGTGCCAGCAGCTTAGCCATCGACTCATATACGCAGTATTTT. It translates to CASSLAIDSYTQYF. The genes are TRBV7-2 and TRBJ2-3; the D is unclear. Looked up from germline, CDR1 is SGHTA and CDR2 is FQGNSA. The CDR3 runs to 14 residues. Trimming pared 0 bases from V and 7 bases from J, leaving 11 bases between.

Here the CDR3 DNA reads TGTGCCAGTAGGGGACAGGTTAGCAATCAGCCCCAGCATTTT. Residues: CASRGQVSNQPQHF. The chain joins TRBV19 to TRBJ1-5, with 8 bases identical to TRBD1. Germline assignment: CDR1 LNHDA and CDR2 SQIVND (reference sequence). Germline trimming cut 6 bases from V and 0 bases from J; bases unmatched to any gene: 1. This CDR3 has 14 residues.

The rearrangement links TRBV7-2 to TRBJ1-1, with D possibly matching TRBD1 (5 bases). Trimming stripped 3 bases from V and 5 bases from J, with 16 bases between. The CDR3 is made up of 15 amino acids. Germline assignment: CDR1 SGHTA and CDR2 FQGNSA. CDR3 DNA sequence: TGTGCCAGCAGCTTCGGGAGGGGTGGGCGAACTGAAGCTTTCTTT. Its translation is CASSFGRGGRTEAFF.

Only a few counts were recorded for this clone. The J gene is TRBJ1-2, the V gene TRBV30; D may be TRBD1 (6 bases). The germline V gene has CDR1 GTSNPN and CDR2 SVGIG (reference sequence). The CDR3 is 14 residues long. Deletions cut 7 bases from V and 4 bases from J, with 19 bases between. The CDR3 protein is CASTPGQDFYGYTF. CDR3 sequence (DNA): TGTGCCTCGACCCCGGGACAAGACTTCTATGGCTACACCTTC.

This chain uses TRBV3-1 (or the pseudogene TRBV3-2) with TRBJ1-5; possibly TRBD1 for D (6 bases). V was pared by 1 base and J by 7 bases, with 11 bases between. This CDR3 contains 14 residues. The germline V gene has CDR1 LGHDT and CDR2 YNNKEL (reference sequence). For the CDR3, the DNA is TGTGCCAGCAGCCAAGGCACAGGGTCCCAGCCCCAGCATTTT. Its translation: CASSQGTGSQPQHF.

CDR3 DNA sequence: TGTGCCAGCAGCCAAGATACGAGCAATGAGCAGTTCTTC. Translated: CASSQDTSNEQFF. The chain combines TRBV3-1 (or the pseudogene TRBV3-2) with TRBJ2-1, with D unresolved. V was cut by 0 bases and J by 6 bases, with 6 bases left in between. The CDR3 consists of 13 residues. CDR1 and CDR2 from the germline V gene are LGHDT and YNNKEL (reference sequence).

The rearrangement joins TRBV19 to TRBJ2-1; D perhaps matches TRBD1 (5 bases). With 4 bases removed from V and 6 bases from J, the gap between germline ends came to 10 bases. This CDR3 is built from 13 residues. Germline V gene data show CDR1 as LNHDA and CDR2 as SQIVND (reference sequence). CDR3 in amino acids: CASSTATANEQFF. CDR3 nucleotides: TGTGCCAGTAGTACTGCGACAGCCAATGAGCAGTTCTTC.

The genes are TRBV5-4 and TRBJ2-7, with 12 bases that match TRBD2. This CDR3 is built from 15 residues. J lost 3 bases, V lost 4 bases, and 5 bases had no gene match. Germline loops: CDR1 SGHNT, CDR2 YYREEE (reference sequence). CDR3 sequence: CASSAGLAGLYEQYF. The CDR3 DNA is TGTGCCAGCAGCGCGGGACTAGCGGGCCTCTACGAGCAGTACTTC.

The rearrangement links TRBV9 to TRBJ2-2, with D perhaps matching TRBD2 (5 bases). Per the germline V gene, CDR1 is SGDLS and CDR2 is YYNGEE. Trimming pared 0 bases from V and 6 bases from J, leaving 9 bases between. This CDR3 has 14 amino acids. CDR3 nucleotide sequence: TGTGCCAGCAGCGTAGTCGGGGTTTCCGGGGAGCTGTTTTTT. Encoded protein: CASSVVGVSGELFF.

The CDR3 nucleotides read TGTGCCAGCTCACCGGCGGGAGCCCCAGATACGCAGTATTTT. This gives the protein CASSPAGAPDTQYF. V and J are TRBV18 and TRBJ2-3; 7 bases agree with TRBD2. The trim removed 3 bases at V and 4 bases at J, leaving 4 bases unmatched. CDR1 is KGHSH and CDR2 is LQKENI in the germline V gene. CDR3 length equals 14 residues.

The CDR3 loop reads CASSYPGTGPDNEQFF. CDR3 DNA sequence: TGTGCCAGCAGTTACCCCGGGACAGGTCCGGACAATGAGCAGTTCTTC. The chain joins TRBV6-6 to TRBJ2-1; TRBD1 agrees at 8 bases. Germline V gene lookup returns CDR1 MNHNY and CDR2 SVGAGI (reference sequence). V shed 2 bases and J 5 bases; nucleotides not matched to a gene: 8. The CDR3 runs to 16 residues.

On this clone: The germline gene is not matched at one end of the junction; a read error may be the cause. The rearrangement uses TRBV11-2 and TRBJ1-2; D is possibly TRBD1 (6 bases). From germline, CDR1 is SGHAT and CDR2 FQNNGV. The CDR3 sequence is 11 residues long. As DNA, the CDR3 is TGTGCCAGCAGCTTGGGGACACGGACTCAGTTC. The encoded protein is CASSLGTRTQF.

This clone was detected once. The chain employs TRBV11-2 and TRBJ2-2; 8 positions match TRBD1. Trimming removed 5 bases from V and 7 bases from J; junction bases left unmatched: 3. In germline, CDR1 is SGHAT, CDR2 FQNNGV. This CDR3 comprises 13 residues. CDR3 DNA sequence: TGTGCCAGCAGCCCAGGGGGCAGCGGGGAGCTGTTTTTT. This sequence encodes CASSPGGSGELFF.

The sample holds one count of this clone. The V gene is TRBV6-5, the J gene TRBJ1-2; 7 positions match TRBD1. J was trimmed by 8 bases and V by 6 bases; bases with no gene match: 6. This CDR3 is 12 amino acids long. Germline V lookup: CDR1 MNHEY, CDR2 SVGAGI. As DNA, the CDR3 is TGTGCCAGCAGCCTAGACAGGGAAGGCTACACCTTC. Protein product: CASSLDREGYTF.

This clone was found once. This rearrangement joins TRBV7-2 to TRBJ2-1, with D maybe TRBD2 (6 bases). Deletions cut 5 bases from V and 0 bases from J, with 14 bases between. This CDR3 is 16 amino acids long. Germline V gene sequence: CDR1 SGHTA, CDR2 FQGNSA. The CDR3 sequence: CASSVSSVASYNEQFF. Written as DNA, the CDR3 is TGTGCCAGCAGCGTGTCTAGCGTCGCCTCCTACAATGAGCAGTTCTTC.

The V and J genes are TRBV2 and TRBJ1-3; a weak D match, TRBD1 (6 bases). The CDR3 runs to 13 residues. Per germline, CDR1 SNHLY and CDR2 FYNNEI. The V and J ends lost 7 bases and 5 bases respectively, with 12 bases between them. CDR3 in DNA: TGTGCCAGCACCTGGACAGAAAGAAACACCATATATTTT. It is translated as CASTWTERNTIYF.

The chain employs TRBV6-5 and TRBJ1-2; a weak D match, TRBD1 (5 bases). The germline V and J ends were trimmed by 7 bases and 0 bases, with 9 bases remaining between them. The germline V gene has CDR1 MNHEY and CDR2 SVGAGI. The CDR3 contains 13 residues. CDR3 residues: CASTGGSNYGYTF. The CDR3 nucleotides read TGTGCCAGCACCGGGGGTTCTAACTATGGCTACACCTTC.

V usage is TRBV11-2 and J usage is TRBJ2-5; tentatively, D is TRBD1 (6 bases). The CDR3 has 14 residues. Trimming left V 5 bases short and J 4 bases short, with 14 bases between. Germline V gene lookup returns CDR1 SGHAT and CDR2 FQNNGV. As DNA, the CDR3 is TGTGCCAGCAGCATTACTGGGGGCGCAGAGACCCAGTACTTC. It is translated as CASSITGGAETQYF.